These 17 T cell receptor beta chains originate from one sample sequenced in a study of blood T cell repertoires in COVID-19. TCRdb keeps only in-frame clones here, not all; method: immunoSEQ multiplex PCR. The table shows hundreds of thousands of clones, with around 90% occurring only once. Sequences were obtained from PBMCs or T cells enriched from blood (not recorded which). These receptor sequences come from a woman in her late teens or twenties with acute COVID-19.

In this sample, this clone turned up once. The chain joins TRBV6-5 to TRBJ1-2; 10 bases are shared with TRBD1. The CDR3 is 15 amino acids. The germline gives CDR1 MNHEY, CDR2 SVGAGI. V lost 8 bases to trimming and J lost 2 bases; unmatched junction nucleotides: 8. The CDR3 nucleotides are TGTGCCAGCGGGGGAACGACAGGGGGCAACTATGGCTACACCTTC. It codes for CASGGTTGGNYGYTF.

V is TRBV11-3 and J is TRBJ2-3; D is uncertain. This CDR3 contains 14 residues. With 0 bases removed from V and 4 bases from J, the gap between germline ends came to 8 bases. CDR1 is SGHNT, CDR2 YENEEA, per germline. DNA for the CDR3: TGTGCCAGCAGCTTAGATAGCTTGTCAGATACGCAGTATTTT. Its protein is CASSLDSLSDTQYF.

The rearrangement joins TRBV6-5 to TRBJ2-5; TRBD1 aligns across 7 bases. Germline CDR1 MNHEY, CDR2 SVGAGI. CDR3 length: 13 residues. V dropped 6 bases and J dropped 1; count of bases not matched to a gene: 2. The CDR3 spells CASSYRGQETQYF. The CDR3 nucleotides read TGTGCCAGCAGCTACAGGGGCCAAGAGACCCAGTACTTC.

Concerning this clone: This sample includes further DNA sequences coding for the same CDR3. The chain joins TRBV5-4 to TRBJ2-7; 7 nucleotides agree with TRBD2. V lost 2 bases, J lost 0 bases, and 2 bases stayed unmatched. The germline CDR1 and CDR2 sequences are SGHNT and YYREEE (reference sequence). This CDR3 comprises 14 residues. The CDR3 DNA is TGTGCCAGCAGCTTAGCGGGGAGCTCCTACGAGCAGTACTTC. This encodes CASSLAGSSYEQYF.

This clone is a singleton in its sample. The J gene is TRBJ1-2, the V gene TRBV27; 7 bases are a match to TRBD1. Germline values: CDR1 MNHEY, CDR2 SMNVEV (reference sequence). CDR3 length equals 15 residues. V was pared by 8 bases and J by 1 base, with 10 bases of the junction left unmatched. The CDR3, as DNA: TGTGCCAGCGCTGCCGGGACAGCATTTAACTATGGCTACACCTTC. Residues: CASAAGTAFNYGYTF.

The chain has TRBV6-5 and TRBJ1-2, with 8 positions matching TRBD1. Per germline, CDR1 MNHEY and CDR2 SVGAGI. V gave up 4 bases and J gave up 8 bases; unmatched junction bases: 6. This CDR3 contains 13 residues. Here the CDR3 DNA reads TGTGCCAGCAGTTTTACAGGGACAGGAGGCTACACCTTC. It encodes CASSFTGTGGYTF.

V gene TRBV27 combines with J gene TRBJ2-3, with D possibly matching TRBD2 (6 bases). The V and J ends lost 6 bases and 3 bases respectively, with 10 bases between them. Per germline, CDR1 MNHEY and CDR2 SMNVEV (reference sequence). The CDR3 consists of 13 residues. CDR3 bases: TGTGCCAGCAGGGGGGGTAGTACAGATACGCAGTATTTT. This encodes CASRGGSTDTQYF.

The chain couples TRBV29-1 to TRBJ2-2, with TRBD2 matching over 7 bases. This CDR3 has 16 residues. The germline V gene has CDR1 SQVTM and CDR2 ANQGSEA. V was clipped by 2 bases and J by 2 bases; unmatched bases: 8. CDR3 bases: TGCAGCGTTGAACAGGCTAAGGGACTAAACACCGGGGAGCTGTTTTTT. Translating it yields CSVEQAKGLNTGELFF.

The V gene is TRBV9, the J gene TRBJ1-4; the D is unclear. Per germline, CDR1 SGDLS and CDR2 YYNGEE. Trimming pared 0 bases from V and 1 base from J, leaving 19 bases between. The CDR3 spans 19 residues. CDR3 coding DNA: TGTGCCAGCAGCGTAGGTGACCCAGCGACCCCACAAACTAATGAAAAACTGTTTTTT. Translated: CASSVGDPATPQTNEKLFF.

The chain uses TRBV2 and TRBJ2-7; D might be TRBD1 (5 bases). Trimming took off 4 bases at V and 0 bases at J, with 16 bases between the two ends. There are 16 residues in the CDR3. Looked up from germline, CDR1 is SNHLY and CDR2 is FYNNEI. The CDR3 DNA follows: TGTGCCAGCAGTGTCGGAAGGAAGGGGCGCTCCTACGAGCAGTACTTC. Protein sequence: CASSVGRKGRSYEQYF.

Regarding this clone: Other DNA sequences in this specimen translate into the identical CDR3. This chain joins TRBV4-3 and TRBJ2-1, with D possibly matching TRBD2 (6 bases). Germline V gene data show CDR1 as LGHNA and CDR2 as YSLEER. The CDR3 extends over 15 amino acids. Trimming took off 1 base at V and 2 bases at J, with 9 bases between the two ends. CDR3 sequence reads: CASSQGSGAYNEQFF. CDR3 bases: TGCGCCAGCAGCCAAGGTTCGGGAGCCTACAATGAGCAGTTCTTC.

This clone was observed a handful of times. V gene TRBV5-1 combines with J gene TRBJ2-7; TRBD1 aligns across 9 bases. The germline gives CDR1 SGHRS, CDR2 YFSETQ. The CDR3 contains 15 residues. V gave up 4 bases and J gave up 3 bases; unmatched junction bases: 8. The CDR3 DNA follows: TGCGCCAGCAGCACCCGACAGGGGGTAGGCTACGAGCAGTACTTC. Residues: CASSTRQGVGYEQYF. Variable domain in full (rest from reference TRBV5-1 and TRBJ2-7): KAGVTQTPRYLIKTRGQQVTLSCSPISGHRSVSWYQQTPGQGLQFLFEYFSETQRNKGNFPGRFSGRQFSNSRSEMNVSTLELGDSALYLCASSTRQGVGYEQYFGPGTRLTVT.

The V and J genes are TRBV5-1 and TRBJ2-7; 8 bases align to TRBD2. The CDR3 is 14 residues long. Per germline, CDR1 SGHRS and CDR2 YFSETQ. The trim removed 5 bases at V and 6 bases at J, leaving 10 bases unmatched. In nucleotides, the CDR3 is TGCGCCAGCAGAAAGGCGGGAGGACAAACCGAGCAGTACTTC. It specifies CASRKAGGQTEQYF.

CDR3 sequence (DNA): TGTGCCAGCAGCTTAAGACCAGCGGGCCCCTACAATGAGCAGTTCTTC. Its protein is CASSLRPAGPYNEQFF. The chain combines TRBV7-3 with TRBJ2-1; D is perhaps TRBD2 (6 bases). With 1 base removed from V and 2 bases from J, the gap between germline ends came to 12 bases. The CDR3 sequence is 16 residues long. Germline lookup yields CDR1 SGHTA and CDR2 FQGTGA.

The chain has TRBV3-1 (or the pseudogene TRBV3-2) and TRBJ2-2; TRBD2 matches 7 bases. The CDR3 sequence is 15 residues long. V was pared by 3 bases and J by 4 bases, with 5 bases of the junction left unmatched. The V gene's germline CDR1 is LGHDT and CDR2 YNNKEL (reference sequence). CDR3 sequence: CASSHNWGGTGELFF. The CDR3 nucleotides are TGTGCCAGCAGCCACAATTGGGGGGGCACCGGGGAGCTGTTTTTT.

The chain joins TRBV18 to TRBJ1-6, with D uncertain. The CDR3 runs 16 residues. The ends were cut back, 3 bases at V and 5 bases at J, with 14 bases in the middle. Germline CDR1 and CDR2: KGHSH and LQKENI. CDR3 sequence: CASSPFESRNNSPLHF. CDR3 DNA sequence: TGTGCCAGCTCACCGTTTGAGTCCCGAAATAATTCACCCCTCCACTTT.

This chain uses TRBV15 with TRBJ1-1; D gene unclear. V was shortened by 7 bases and J by 0 bases, with 12 bases between the two germline ends. From germline, CDR1 is LNHNV and CDR2 YYDKDF (reference sequence). CDR3 length: 14 residues. The CDR3 spells CATTPTNLNTEAFF. CDR3 nucleotides: TGTGCCACCACCCCCACCAACTTGAACACTGAAGCTTTCTTT.